This is a list of T cell receptor beta chains from one sample in a study of post-analysis software for immune sequencing data. From the PCR reads, TCRdb called clonotypes with MiXCR, one entry per CDR3 protein. The data show 800,000 to 950,000 distinct CDR3 sequences, with 53% seen just once and around 4.5% held by the top ten. The sequenced material came from blood. The receptors were sampled from a girl between 10 and 17 years old with multiple sclerosis. The CDR3 runs from the conserved cysteine through the conserved F or W. The order of the fields is clone size, V gene, J gene, D gene, CDR3 protein, CDR3 DNA. A D gene is named only where the DNA matches it firmly. Clone size is stated in some rows and not others, as once, few, many or a class when expanded.

>few|TRBV7-3|TRBJ2-5|.
CASSLVPGGQETQYF
TGTGCCAGCAGCTTAGTCCCAGGGGGGCAAGAGACCCAGTACTTC
>once|TRBV7-2|TRBJ1-2|.
CASSLYRTTGWIGYTF
TGTGCCAGCAGCTTATATAGGACTACAGGGTGGATTGGCTACACCTTC
>.|TRBV2|TRBJ2-5|TRBD1
CASRAGTGGETQYF
TGTGCCAGCAGGGCCGGGACAGGGGGCGAGACCCAGTACTTC
>.|TRBV9|TRBJ2-4|.
CANSSGGTKNIQYF
TGTGCCAACAGCTCAGGGGGGACCAAAAACATTCAGTACTTC
>once|TRBV12-5|TRBJ1-5|.
CASGLTQSNQPQHF
TGTGCTAGTGGTTTGACACAAAGCAATCAGCCCCAGCATTTT
>.|TRBV5-1|TRBJ2-5|TRBD1
CASSSSGTGVETQYF
TGCGCCAGCAGCTCATCCGGGACAGGGGTAGAGACCCAGTACTTC
>.|TRBV12-3/TRBV12-4|TRBJ2-4|TRBD2
CASNTRGRGENIQYF
TGTGCCAGCAATACTCGGGGGCGGGGGGAAAACATTCAGTACTTC
>few|TRBV20-1|TRBJ2-3|TRBD1
CSAILRQGWADTQYF
TGCAGTGCTATACTCCGACAGGGGTGGGCAGATACGCAGTATTTT
>few|TRBV20-1|TRBJ2-7|.
CSAAPVVGGEQYF
TGCAGTGCAGCCCCCGTGGTTGGCGGCGAGCAGTACTTC
>.|TRBV28|TRBJ1-2|TRBD1
CASSRDRVRDGYTF
TGTGCCAGCAGTCGGGACAGGGTAAGGGATGGCTACACCTTC
>many|TRBV5-1|TRBJ2-5|.
CASSLNQETQYF
TGTGCCAGCAGTTTAAACCAAGAGACCCAGTACTTC
>.|TRBV9|TRBJ2-1|TRBD1
CASSLFGTGTYNEQFF
TGTGCCAGCAGCCTATTTGGGACAGGAACCTACAATGAGCAGTTCTTC
>.|TRBV7-8|TRBJ2-3|TRBD2
CASSLGREGDTQYF
TGTGCCAGCAGCTTGGGCAGGGAGGGGGATACGCAGTATTTT
>.|TRBV29-1|TRBJ2-5|.
CSAQGGGPETQYF
TGCAGCGCCCAAGGGGGGGGCCCTGAGACCCAGTACTTC
>.|TRBV29-1|TRBJ2-7|.
CSVWCSNYEQYF
TGCAGCGTCTGGTGCAGTAACTACGAGCAGTACTTC
>.|TRBV10-3|TRBJ2-3|TRBD2
CAIRPIAGGPTSTDTQYF
TGTGCCATCCGACCGATTGCGGGAGGGCCTACTAGCACAGATACGCAGTATTTT
>.|TRBV29-1|TRBJ1-2|TRBD1
CSVNRDRGVSYTF
TGCAGCGTGAACCGGGACAGGGGAGTAAGCTACACCTTC
>.|TRBV11-1|TRBJ2-7|TRBD1
CASSSRTGGSYAYEQYF
TGTGCCAGCAGCTCTCGGACAGGGGGCTCTTATGCCTACGAGCAGTACTTC
>.|TRBV5-1|TRBJ1-1|TRBD1
CASSPRTGVVTEAFF
TGCGCCAGCAGCCCTCGGACAGGGGTTGTCACTGAAGCTTTCTTT
>.|TRBV7-9|TRBJ2-1|TRBD1
CASSLDPGQGGNEQFF
TGTGCCAGCAGCTTAGATCCGGGACAGGGTGGCAATGAGCAGTTCTTC
>.|TRBV4-1|TRBJ2-7|.
CASSQDLQGRASYEQYF
TGCGCCAGCAGCCAAGATCTCCAGGGTCGGGCTTCCTACGAGCAGTACTTC
>.|TRBV10-3|TRBJ2-3|TRBD1
CAISTGTGDTDTQYF
TGTGCCATCAGCACCGGGACAGGGGACACAGATACGCAGTATTTT
>.|TRBV6-1|TRBJ1-5|.
CASIFWGDGSNQPQHF
TGTGCCAGCATTTTTTGGGGGGACGGTAGCAATCAGCCCCAGCATTTT
>few|TRBV7-9|TRBJ2-5|.
CASSLGDPLQETQYF
TGTGCCAGCAGCTTAGGGGACCCGCTCCAAGAGACCCAGTACTTC
>.|TRBV11-1|TRBJ2-1|TRBD1
CASSPERGTGLYNEQFF
TGTGCCAGCAGTCCCGAACGGGGGACAGGACTATACAATGAGCAGTTCTTC
>.|TRBV7-9|TRBJ2-4|.
CASSSPGNHRNIQYF
TGTGCCAGCAGCTCCCCAGGGAACCACCGGAACATTCAGTACTTC
>once|TRBV6-6|TRBJ1-2|TRBD1
CASRSGQGRGYTF
TGTGCCAGCAGATCTGGACAGGGTCGGGGCTACACCTTC
>.|TRBV7-2|TRBJ2-5|.
CASSLDPQGEQYF
TGTGCCAGCAGCTTAGATCCCCAAGGGGAGCAGTACTTC
>.|TRBV5-1|TRBJ2-1|TRBD1
CASSSGQGFDEQFF
TGCGCCAGCAGCTCGGGACAGGGGTTCGATGAGCAGTTCTTC
>once|TRBV29-1|TRBJ1-6|.
CSVASVLAGIIHF
TGCAGCGTGGCCTCGGTGTTGGCCGGGATTATCCACTTT
>.|TRBV3-1|TRBJ2-5|TRBD1
CASRRTGGALQETQYF
TGTGCCAGCAGACGGACAGGGGGCGCCCTTCAAGAGACCCAGTACTTC
>.|TRBV2|TRBJ2-5|TRBD1
CASSHAPGQGQETQYF
TGTGCCAGCAGCCACGCACCGGGACAGGGCCAAGAGACCCAGTACTTC
>few|TRBV27|TRBJ2-1|.
CASSFIGLGNEQFF
TGTGCCAGCAGTTTCATCGGGTTAGGGAATGAGCAGTTCTTC
>few|TRBV20-1|TRBJ2-5|.
CSARVLQETQYF
TGCAGTGCTAGAGTTCTACAAGAGACCCAGTACTTC
>.|TRBV7-2|TRBJ1-5|TRBD1
CASSLDRVDNQPQHF
TGTGCCAGCAGCTTGGACAGGGTCGACAATCAGCCCCAGCATTTT
>once|TRBV29-1|TRBJ1-1|.
CSSRGGTEAFF
TGCAGCTCAAGGGGGGGTACTGAAGCTTTCTTT
>.|TRBV7-2|TRBJ2-7|TRBD1
CASSRQGRGKGYEQYF
TGTGCCAGCAGCCGCCAGGGCAGGGGGAAAGGCTACGAGCAGTACTTC
>.|TRBV11-2|TRBJ1-1|TRBD1
CASTRGGTEAFF
TGTGCCAGCACCAGGGGGGGCACTGAAGCTTTCTTT
>once|TRBV15|TRBJ2-6|TRBD1
CATSTWDSLSGANVLTF
TGTGCCACCAGCACTTGGGACAGCCTCTCTGGGGCCAACGTCCTGACTTTC
>few|TRBV5-1|TRBJ2-1|TRBD2
CASSSLTSGTVNNEQFF
TGCGCCAGCAGCTCCTTGACTAGCGGGACCGTCAACAATGAGCAGTTCTTC
>.|TRBV29-1|TRBJ1-1|.
CSVDRRQNTEAFF
TGCAGCGTTGACCGACGACAAAACACTGAAGCTTTCTTT